One and the same sample provided the 11 T cell receptor beta chains below, sequenced in a study of CD8 T cells in Susac syndrome. The RNA, about 0.5 to 1 ug, was put through reverse transcription using random hexamers. A single record per CDR3 protein comes from TCRdb applying MiXCR to the immunoSEQ multiplex PCR reads. This sample has about 120,000 distinct CDR3 sequences, with nearly 96% found just once. Material for sequencing was CD4+ T cells from PBMCs. These receptors were taken from a human donor with Susac syndrome.

The V gene is TRBV30, the J gene TRBJ2-1, with TRBD1 identical over 10 bases. This CDR3 spans 15 amino acids. Germline loops: CDR1 GTSNPN, CDR2 SVGIG (reference sequence). Unmatched junction bases numbered 8, after V lost 2 bases and J lost 7 bases. The CDR3 sequence is CAWSKGGTGVNEQFF. The CDR3 DNA sequence: TGTGCCTGGAGTAAAGGGGGGACAGGGGTGAATGAGCAGTTCTTC.

The chain has TRBV3-1 and TRBJ1-2; tentative D call: TRBD1 (6 bases). CDR3 size: 13 residues. V was shortened by 0 bases and J by 5 bases, with 7 bases between the two germline ends. The V gene's germline CDR1 is LGHDT and CDR2 YNNKEL (reference sequence). The CDR3 region has the DNA TGTGCCAGCAGCCAAGATACAGGGTATGGCTACACCTTC. This translates into CASSQDTGYGYTF.

The chain uses TRBV4-2 and TRBJ2-5; 10 bases align to TRBD1. The junction had 5 bases not matched to a gene; V was cut back by 4 bases and J by 0 bases. The length of the CDR3 is 16 residues. Germline V CDR1 and CDR2: LGHNA, YNFKEQ. Here the CDR3 reads CASSPSGTGDQETQYF. Written as DNA, the CDR3 is TGTGCCAGCAGCCCTTCAGGGACAGGGGACCAAGAGACCCAGTACTTC.

This clonotype was found once. The chain recombines TRBV7-6 with TRBJ2-3, with unresolved D. Per germline, CDR1 SGHVS and CDR2 FNYEAQ. The CDR3 spans 15 residues. V was clipped by 3 bases and J by 0 bases, with 10 bases between them. The CDR3: CASSLAPTSTDTQYF. In nucleotides, the CDR3 is TGTGCCAGCAGCTTGGCTCCGACTAGCACAGATACGCAGTATTTT.

The gene calls are TRBV2 and TRBJ2-3; D possibly corresponds to TRBD1 (5 bases). Germline CDR1 SNHLY, CDR2 FYNNEI. V was shortened by 5 bases and J by 1 base, with 13 bases between the two germline ends. This CDR3 has 15 residues. The CDR3 spells CASSQHQTGTDTQYF. The CDR3 region has the DNA TGTGCCAGCAGTCAACACCAGACAGGCACAGATACGCAGTATTTT. The variable domain in full, completed from reference TRBV2 and TRBJ2-3, reads EPEVTQTPSHQVTQMGQEVILRCVPISNHLYFYWYRQILGQKVEFLVSFYNNEISEKSEIFDDQFSVERPDGSNFTLKIRSTKLEDSAMYFCASSQHQTGTDTQYFGPGTRLTVL.

The J gene is TRBJ1-5, the V gene TRBV5-1; D is perhaps TRBD1 (5 bases). Trimming took 0 bases from V and 5 from J, leaving 6 bases between them. CDR3 size: 13 residues. Germline CDR1 SGHRS, CDR2 YFSETQ. This CDR3 is CASSLGGDQPQHF. Written as DNA, the CDR3 is TGCGCCAGCAGCTTGGGGGGCGATCAGCCCCAGCATTTT.

The chain has TRBV20-1 and TRBJ2-5; tentatively, D is TRBD1 (6 bases). CDR3 size: 12 residues. Trimming removed 1 base from V and 5 bases from J, with 8 bases in between. Germline lookup yields CDR1 DFQATT and CDR2 SNEGSKA (reference sequence). CDR3 coding DNA: TGCAGTGCTAGAGGACAGGTCGAGACCCAGTACTTC. Residues: CSARGQVETQYF.

V and J are TRBV4-1 and TRBJ2-1; 7 bases match TRBD1. V was clipped by 3 bases and J by 0 bases; unmatched bases: 2. This CDR3 comprises 15 residues. Per germline, CDR1 MGHRA and CDR2 YSYEKL. The DNA of the CDR3 is TGCGCCAGCAGCCACGACAGGGTCTCCTACAATGAGCAGTTCTTC. Protein: CASSHDRVSYNEQFF.

J is TRBJ2-7 and V is TRBV3-1, with D uncertain. Trimming took off 4 bases at V and 2 bases at J, with 15 bases between the two ends. CDR3 length equals 15 residues. Germline loops: CDR1 LGHDT, CDR2 YNNKEL (reference sequence). CDR3 bases: TGTGCCAGCAGCCCTAGAGAGGTGAAGACCTACGAGCAGTACTTC. Translating gives CASSPREVKTYEQYF.

The chain carries TRBV30 and TRBJ2-5; the match to TRBD2 covers 8 bases. The germline CDR1 and CDR2 sequences are GTSNPN and SVGIG (reference sequence). Germline trimming cut 2 bases from V and 7 bases from J; bases unmatched to any gene: 6. The CDR3 sequence is 13 residues long. The CDR3 sequence is CAWSTAGRGTQYF. CDR3 sequence (DNA): TGTGCCTGGAGTACCGCCGGGAGGGGGACCCAGTACTTC. The whole variable domain, remainder taken from reference TRBV30 and TRBJ2-5, is SQTIHQWPATLVQPVGSPLSLECTVEGTSNPNLYWYRQAAGRGLQLLFYSVGIGQISSEVPQNLSASRPQDRQFILSSKKLLLSDSGFYLCAWSTAGRGTQYFGPGTRLLVL.

The CDR3 is CASSVAGEQYF. Here the CDR3 DNA reads TGTGCCAGCAGCGTAGCCGGTGAGCAGTACTTC. The rearrangement uses TRBV3-1 and TRBJ2-7; D uncertain. The CDR3 contains 11 residues. The germline V gene encodes CDR1 LGHDT and CDR2 YNNKEL (reference sequence). The germline V and J ends were trimmed by 5 bases and 7 bases, with 9 bases remaining between them.